The entry below describes one T cell receptor beta chain. The antigen it recognizes is unknown. Per-base qualities were not stored, and no clone one base away is much larger. This specimen includes other DNA sequences encoding the same CDR3. These data come from a study of shared clonotypes between healthy human individuals (dated by TCRdb to 2020 to 2021). About the investigation overall: The cohort included a few men and a couple of women between 18 and 49 years of age. For each donor, CD4 naive and CD4 memory were each run on three plates, CD8 naive on two plates, and CD8 memory on one plate. To estimate repertoire size and how much clonotypes are shared between individuals, the study performed deep sequencing of blood TCR repertoires from a handful of healthy adults. To increase sequencing depth and limit assay-specific biases, different laboratories used diverse techniques to prepare libraries and sequence TCR repertoires. Leukapheresis yielded between about 0.94 and 10 billion PBMCs per donor.

Measured from the cysteine to the phenylalanine, the CDR3 is 12 residues long. CDR3 DNA is the only sequence kept; it has 36 bases, read in frame from the first base. V is clipped by 0 bases and J by 7 bases, and the sequence between their germline boundaries is 5 bases long. CDR1 and CDR2 are read off the germline V gene as SGHRS and YFSETQ. Using the deep immunoSEQ assay, multiplex PCR amplified TCR CDR3 regions from genomic DNA. Extracted genomic DNA from each cell subset was spread evenly across all wells of several immunoSEQ 96-well plates, with each plate serving as a replicate. Each replicate PCR for sorted subsets received about 220 ng genomic DNA, equal to about 29,000 T cell genomes. The purified libraries were quantified using a Qubit 3.0 fluorometer, sized with a Bioanalyzer 2100, and then quantified again using the KAPA Library Quantification kit. Every immunoSEQ 96-well plate was sequenced on a separate single-read 150-cycle Illumina NextSeq 550 flow cell. The study's processing was this. Because only junctional sequences without quality scores were contained in the immunoSEQ output, filtering matching that applied to full-length reads could not be performed. To assign V/J genes and CDR3, sequences were annotated against IMGT germline references using PyIR, a Python wrapper for IgBLAST v1.9. Reads were removed for weak V/J assignments (E-value above 1e-6), missing CDR3, stop codons, out-of-frame junctions, or ambiguous translated residues. V3J clonotypes were defined as sequences sharing an identical inferred V gene, J gene, and CDR3 amino acid sequence. Percentage overlap between repertoires was computed as shared unique clonotypes divided by the size of the smaller repertoire. Repertoire richness was assessed with RTK rarefaction, the Chao1 estimator, and Recon v2.1 estimates of unobserved clonotypes. For all TCRbeta clonotypes obtained by the gDNA method from several donors, generation probabilities were computed with OLGA. TCRdb obtained this table from immuneACCESS and retained in-frame rearrangements with V and J assigned. These tables miss some clones; where compared with another copy, unresolved V genes account for less than half of the shortfall, and the remainder is unexplained. Clone size and the V and J calls come from that table; the DNA yielded D and trimming. The sample yields approximately 180,000 clones; 90% to 95% were counted once. Together, the top ten hold roughly 0.07% of the sample.

The donors were healthy, HIV-negative adults with no recently reported acute infections or vaccinations. All donors were Caucasian adults living in Nashville, Tennessee, USA. CD4+ T cells were enriched by magnetic negative selection; naive cells were then positively selected on CD45RA, and the negative fraction formed the memory subset. Blood was obtained by leukapheresis, after which PBMCs were separated by Ficoll-Histopaque density gradient centrifugation and cryopreserved in liquid nitrogen vapor phase. Analytical flow cytometry was used to check the purity and quantity of each magnetically sorted T cell population. Genomic DNA was isolated from each sorted fraction and quantified by UV absorbance on a Nanodrop 2000c. Study-wide findings and limitations: Naive subsets generally had larger estimated clonotype richness than memory subsets. Even with the large sequencing depth, rarefaction of the sorted-subset datasets indicated that sequencing was incomplete. Because the study included a small number of donors, the genetic and exposure-history diversity represented was limited. Sampling was restricted to blood, and TCR repertoires in tissues likely differ from the TCR repertoires found in blood. Pairwise subsampling indicated that sequencing depth was expected to affect the degree of clonotype sharing among donors. Across four donors, around 5.4% of naive CD4, roughly 3.5% of naive CD8, 2% to 2.5% of memory CD4, and about 0.4% of memory CD8 clonotypes were shared. Compared with non-shared clonotypes, clonotypes shared by all four sorted-subset donors had higher generation probabilities.

The rearranged segments are TRBV5-1 and TRBJ1-5; a confident D gene designation cannot be given. The receptor's source is a woman aged 25 to 39 in good health. Sequenced: naive CD4+ T cells sorted from blood. In light of the paper, this sample's cell subset or site label describes: CD45RA+ positively selected. The encoded CDR3 is CASSLDGQPQHF. The nucleotide sequence is given as TGCGCCAGCAGCTTGGATGGGCAGCCCCAGCATTTT.